This TCR beta chain was found in a study of OX40 agonist ivuxolimab in advanced cancers. Method: immunoSEQ multiplex PCR; TCRdb's copy keeps in-frame clones and lacks some. Of approximately 73,000 clones listed, 87% are singletons. No patient had autoimmune disease or received systemic immunosuppression. J gave up 3 bases and V 5 bases, and 5 bases lay outside the gene matches. The germline V gene encodes CDR1 WNHNN and CDR2 SYGVQD (reference sequence). The CDR3 is 15 residues long. This sequence originates from an adult with an advanced solid tumor such as melanoma, head and neck, liver or kidney cancer. The chain combines TRBV10-1 with TRBJ1-3; TRBD1 agrees at 9 bases. Here the sequenced sample was CD4+ or CD8+ T cells sorted from blood, taken in a trial of the OX40 agonist ivuxolimab. Here the CDR3 DNA reads TGCGCCAGCAGTACCGGGACAGGGAGTGGAAACACCATATATTTT. Amino acids: CASSTGTGSGNTIYF.